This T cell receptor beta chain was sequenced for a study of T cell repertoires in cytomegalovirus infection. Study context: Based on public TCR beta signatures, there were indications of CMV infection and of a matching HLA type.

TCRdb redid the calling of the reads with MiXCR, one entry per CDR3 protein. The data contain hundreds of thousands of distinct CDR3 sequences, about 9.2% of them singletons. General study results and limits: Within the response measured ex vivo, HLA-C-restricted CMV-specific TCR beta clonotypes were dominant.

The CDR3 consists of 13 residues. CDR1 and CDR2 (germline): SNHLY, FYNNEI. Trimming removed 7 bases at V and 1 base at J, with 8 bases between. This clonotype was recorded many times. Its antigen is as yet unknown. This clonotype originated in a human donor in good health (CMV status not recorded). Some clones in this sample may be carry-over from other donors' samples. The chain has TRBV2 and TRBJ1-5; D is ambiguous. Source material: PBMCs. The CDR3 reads CASNRMSNQPQHF. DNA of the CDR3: TGTGCCAGCAATCGGATGAGCAATCAGCCCCAGCATTTT. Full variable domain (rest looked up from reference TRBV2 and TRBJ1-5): EPEVTQTPSHQVTQMGQEVILRCVPISNHLYFYWYRQILGQKVEFLVSFYNNEISEKSEIFDDQFSVERPDGSNFTLKIRSTKLEDSAMYFCASNRMSNQPQHFGDGTRLSIL.